These 21 T cell receptor beta chains came from one sample sequenced in a study of OX40 agonist ivuxolimab in advanced cancers. Sequenced by immunoSEQ multiplex PCR; TCRdb stores in-frame clones only, minus some. The sample yields roughly 67,000 clones, over 70% seen once. Source: CD4+ or CD8+ T cells sorted from blood, taken in a trial of the OX40 agonist ivuxolimab. Receptors originate from an adult with an advanced solid tumor such as melanoma, head and neck, liver or kidney cancer.

V is TRBV4-2 and J is TRBJ2-2; no clear D gene. V lost 7 bases to trimming and J lost 0 bases, with 12 bases between them. CDR3 length: 15 amino acids. CDR1 LGHNA and CDR2 YNFKEQ come from the germline V gene. This CDR3 is CASTTEPSNTGELFF. In nucleotides, the CDR3 is TGTGCCAGCACCACAGAGCCCTCGAACACCGGGGAGCTGTTTTTT.

The J gene is TRBJ1-5, the V gene TRBV10-1; D gene unclear. The CDR3 contains 14 residues. Deletions cut 3 bases from V and 0 bases from J, with 6 bases between. The germline gives CDR1 WNHNN, CDR2 SYGVQD (reference sequence). CDR3 loop: CASSDGNSNQPQHF. The CDR3 nucleotides read TGCGCCAGCAGTGACGGGAATAGCAATCAGCCCCAGCATTTT.

The CDR3 reads CASSPQGGRYTEAFF. In DNA, the CDR3 is TGTGCCAGCTCACCTCAAGGGGGAAGATATACTGAAGCTTTCTTT. This chain connects TRBV18 to TRBJ1-1; TRBD1 might be the D (6 bases). Germline loops: CDR1 KGHSH, CDR2 LQKENI. V was shortened by 3 bases and J by 5 bases, with 16 bases between the two germline ends. The CDR3 consists of 15 residues.

The J gene is TRBJ2-1, the V gene TRBV5-8; 9 positions match TRBD1. CDR1 SGHTS and CDR2 YDEGEE come from the germline V gene. Trimming took 1 base from V and 3 from J; bases not matched to a gene: 2. The CDR3 is made up of 15 amino acids. The CDR3, as DNA: TGTGCCAGCAGCTTGCCGGGACAGGGCTACAATGAGCAGTTCTTC. This codes for CASSLPGQGYNEQFF.

The chain couples TRBV23-1 to TRBJ2-1, with 8 bases fitting TRBD1. TRBV23-1 is sorted into the ORF group, with uncertain function. With 4 bases clipped from V and 4 bases from J, the junction kept 12 bases outside the gene matches. The CDR3 covers 17 residues. The CDR3 DNA reads TGCGCCAGCAGTCCCGATGGCGGGACAGGAGATTACAATGAGCAGTTCTTC. Its translation is CASSPDGGTGDYNEQFF.

The rearrangement uses TRBV19 and TRBJ1-5; no reliable D call. The CDR3 is 14 residues long. CDR1 is LNHDA and CDR2 is SQIVND in the germline V gene (reference sequence). The ends were cut back, 8 bases at V and 7 bases at J, with 18 bases in the middle. The CDR3 protein is CASVPWGPEQPQHF. The CDR3 DNA sequence: TGTGCCAGTGTCCCGTGGGGTCCGGAACAGCCCCAGCATTTT. Filled out from reference TRBV19 and TRBJ1-5, the complete variable domain reads DGGITQSPKYLFRKEGQNVTLSCEQNLNHDAMYWYRQDPGQGLRLIYYSQIVNDFQKGDIAEGYSVSREKKESFPLTVTSAQKNPTAFYLCASVPWGPEQPQHFGDGTRLSIL.

This clone has more than one count but fewer than ten. In DNA, the CDR3 is TGTGCCAGCAGCGCGACAGGGATGAATCAGCCCCAGCATTTT. Translated: CASSATGMNQPQHF. The chain joins TRBV9 to TRBJ1-5, with 7 bases aligning to TRBD1. Germline V gene sequence: CDR1 SGDLS, CDR2 YYNGEE. With V trimmed by 3 bases and J by 4 bases, 4 bases remained unmatched. The CDR3 contains 14 residues.

In its sample, this clone was seen a few times. This chain connects TRBV5-8 to TRBJ2-2; 7 nucleotides line up with TRBD1. The CDR3 consists of 14 residues. Germline V gene sequence: CDR1 SGHTS, CDR2 YDEGEE. V was pared by 4 bases and J by 3 bases, with 3 bases of the junction left unmatched. CDR3: CASSPGQYTGELFF. The CDR3 DNA reads as TGTGCCAGCAGCCCGGGACAGTACACCGGGGAGCTGTTTTTT.

In its sample, this clone was seen once. The rearrangement uses TRBV28 and TRBJ2-1; D may be TRBD2 (6 bases). The V end was cut by 8 bases, the J end by 8 bases, with 28 bases between. The CDR3 is 17 amino acids. Germline V gives CDR1 MDHEN, CDR2 SYDVKM. CDR3 sequence: CASDLGNSGPRMDEQFF. The CDR3 DNA follows: TGTGCCAGCGACCTTGGGAATAGCGGACCGCGGATGGATGAGCAGTTCTTC. Based on the CDR3 plus reference TRBV28 and TRBJ2-1, the full variable domain is DVKVTQSSRYLVKRTGEKVFLECVQDMDHENMFWYRQDPGLGLRLIYFSYDVKMKEKGDIPEGYSVSREKKERFSLILESASTNQTSMYLCASDLGNSGPRMDEQFFGPGTRLTVL.

This sequence joins TRBV27 and TRBJ2-7, with D possibly TRBD1 on 5 matching bases. V lost 0 bases to trimming and J lost 4 bases, with 7 bases between them. The V gene's germline CDR1 is MNHEY and CDR2 SMNVEV (reference sequence). The length of the CDR3 is 13 residues. The CDR3 protein is CASSLSAGYEQYV. The CDR3 nucleotides are TGTGCCAGCAGTTTATCGGCAGGGTACGAGCAGTACGTC.

This chain links TRBV27 with TRBJ2-7; D is unresolved. V was shortened by 2 bases and J by 0 bases, with 8 bases between the two germline ends. This CDR3 is 14 amino acids long. Germline CDR1 is MNHEY and CDR2 is SMNVEV (reference sequence). Here the CDR3 DNA reads TGTGCCAGCAGTTTACGGCCCGTCTCCTACGAGCAGTACTTC. Translation: CASSLRPVSYEQYF.

The gene calls are TRBV5-8 and TRBJ2-7; 9 bases fit TRBD2. This CDR3 has 16 residues. Germline CDR1 SGHTS, CDR2 YDEGEE. The J segment lost 4 bases and the V segment lost 4 bases, leaving 12 bases of the junction unmatched. The CDR3 DNA is TGTGCCAGCAGCCTGCGACGGACTAGCGATGTGTACGAGCAGTACTTC. As protein: CASSLRRTSDVYEQYF. Complete variable domain (other parts from reference TRBV5-8 and TRBJ2-7): EAGVTQSPTHLIKTRGQQATLRCSPISGHTSVYWYQQALGLGLQFLLWYDEGEERNRGNFPPRFSGRQFPNYSSELNVNALELEDSALYLCASSLRRTSDVYEQYFGPGTRLTVT.

The chain recombines TRBV5-1 with TRBJ2-1; 9 bases align to TRBD2. Germline V CDR1 and CDR2: SGHRS, YFSETQ. This CDR3 has 17 residues. The trim removed 0 bases at V and 5 bases at J, leaving 9 bases unmatched. CDR3 amino acids: CASSLARLAGEDNEQFF. For the CDR3, the DNA is TGCGCCAGCAGCTTGGCCCGATTAGCGGGAGAGGACAATGAGCAGTTCTTC.

The J gene is TRBJ2-3, the V gene TRBV19, with a possible D match to TRBD1 (6 bases). Per germline, CDR1 LNHDA and CDR2 SQIVND (reference sequence). Between the trimmed V and J ends, which lost 5 bases and 1 base, there was a span of 7 bases. The CDR3 is 13 residues long. Written as DNA, the CDR3 is TGTGCCAGTAGTGGGACACGCACAGATACGCAGTATTTT. The encoded protein is CASSGTRTDTQYF.

The rearrangement links TRBV19 to TRBJ2-4; D is possibly TRBD1 (5 bases). V lost 1 base, J lost 7 bases, and 11 bases lay in between. From germline, CDR1 is LNHDA and CDR2 SQIVND (reference sequence). The CDR3 covers 14 residues. The CDR3 is CASSIAAGWNIQYF. CDR3 nucleotide sequence: TGTGCCAGTAGTATAGCGGCAGGGTGGAACATTCAGTACTTC.

CDR3: CASSGGSSYEQYF. DNA for the CDR3: TGTGCCAGCAGCGGAGGCAGCTCCTACGAGCAGTACTTC. The V call is TRBV9, the J call TRBJ2-7; unclear D gene. The V end was cut by 3 bases, the J end by 0 bases, with 7 bases between. The germline gives CDR1 SGDLS, CDR2 YYNGEE. The CDR3 length is 13 residues.

The sample holds a few counts of this clone. The chain employs TRBV6-1 and TRBJ2-4; D may be TRBD1 (6 bases). Trimming took 7 bases from V and 0 from J, leaving 13 bases between them. CDR3 length: 15 amino acids. Per germline, CDR1 MNHNS and CDR2 SASEGT. CDR3 protein: CASIGQNLAKNIQYF. DNA for the CDR3: TGTGCCAGCATAGGACAGAACTTAGCCAAAAACATTCAGTACTTC.

This clone was counted a few times. The gene calls are TRBV7-9 and TRBJ1-2; D remains ambiguous. Germline-derived CDR1 and CDR2 are SEHNR and FQNEAQ (reference sequence). Trimming shortened V by 5 bases and J by 2 bases, and 15 bases separated the two germline ends. This CDR3 has 15 residues. CDR3 amino acids: CASSRSNVGNYGYTF. The CDR3 DNA is TGTGCCAGCAGCCGATCGAATGTGGGAAACTATGGCTACACCTTC.

The genes are TRBV6-1 and TRBJ2-2; D might be TRBD1 (6 bases). V lost 3 bases and J 6 bases, leaving 14 bases between the germline ends. This CDR3 has 15 residues. The germline gives CDR1 MNHNS, CDR2 SASEGT. CDR3 in DNA: TGTGCCAGCAGTGAGGGGGCCACTCCTGCCGGGGAGCTGTTTTTT. Its translation is CASSEGATPAGELFF.

This rearrangement joins TRBV18 to TRBJ1-1; D not resolved. Trimming shortened V by 2 bases and J by 1 base, and 11 bases separated the two germline ends. This CDR3 is 15 amino acids long. Germline loops: CDR1 KGHSH, CDR2 LQKENI. CDR3 nucleotide sequence: TGTGCCAGCTCACCAACCGGACCCCGGAACACTGAAGCTTTCTTT. Amino acids: CASSPTGPRNTEAFF.

To note about this clone: Other DNA sequences in this specimen translate into the identical CDR3. The V call is TRBV4-1, the J call TRBJ2-7; a weak D match, TRBD1 (5 bases). The germline gives CDR1 MGHRA, CDR2 YSYEKL. This CDR3 region has 15 residues. Trimming shortened V by 1 base and J by 1 base, and 11 bases separated the two germline ends. The CDR3 is CASSQAGQGSYEQYF. DNA for the CDR3: TGCGCCAGCAGCCAAGCCGGCCAGGGATCCTACGAGCAGTACTTC.